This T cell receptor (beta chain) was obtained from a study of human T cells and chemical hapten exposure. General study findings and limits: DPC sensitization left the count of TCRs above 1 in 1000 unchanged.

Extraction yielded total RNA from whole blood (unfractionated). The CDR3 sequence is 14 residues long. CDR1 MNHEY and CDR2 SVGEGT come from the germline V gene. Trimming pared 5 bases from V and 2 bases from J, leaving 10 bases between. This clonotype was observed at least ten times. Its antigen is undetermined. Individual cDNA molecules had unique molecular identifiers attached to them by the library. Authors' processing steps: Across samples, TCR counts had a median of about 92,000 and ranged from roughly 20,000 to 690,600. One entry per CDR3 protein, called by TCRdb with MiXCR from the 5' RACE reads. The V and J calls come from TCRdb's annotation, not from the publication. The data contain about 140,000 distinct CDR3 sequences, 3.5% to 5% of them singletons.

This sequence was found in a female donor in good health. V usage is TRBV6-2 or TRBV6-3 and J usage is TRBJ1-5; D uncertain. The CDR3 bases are TGTGCCAGCAGTCTAAGAGTACGCAATCAGCCCCAGCATTTT. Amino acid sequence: CASSLRVRNQPQHF.